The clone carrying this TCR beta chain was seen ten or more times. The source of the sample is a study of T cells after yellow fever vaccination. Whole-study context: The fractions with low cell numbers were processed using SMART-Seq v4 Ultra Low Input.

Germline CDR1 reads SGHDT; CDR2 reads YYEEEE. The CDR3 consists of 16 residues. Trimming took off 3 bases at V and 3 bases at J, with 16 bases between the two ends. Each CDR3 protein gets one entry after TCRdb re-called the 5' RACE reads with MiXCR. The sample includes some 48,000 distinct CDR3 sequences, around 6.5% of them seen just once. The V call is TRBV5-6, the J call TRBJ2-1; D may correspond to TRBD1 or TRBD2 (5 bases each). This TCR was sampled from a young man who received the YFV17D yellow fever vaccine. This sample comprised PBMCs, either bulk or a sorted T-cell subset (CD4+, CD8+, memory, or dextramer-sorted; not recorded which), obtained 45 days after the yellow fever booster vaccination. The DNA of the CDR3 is TGTGCCAGCAGCTCCGGGACGGTGGAGGTCTACAATGAGCAGTTCTTC. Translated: CASSSGTVEVYNEQFF.